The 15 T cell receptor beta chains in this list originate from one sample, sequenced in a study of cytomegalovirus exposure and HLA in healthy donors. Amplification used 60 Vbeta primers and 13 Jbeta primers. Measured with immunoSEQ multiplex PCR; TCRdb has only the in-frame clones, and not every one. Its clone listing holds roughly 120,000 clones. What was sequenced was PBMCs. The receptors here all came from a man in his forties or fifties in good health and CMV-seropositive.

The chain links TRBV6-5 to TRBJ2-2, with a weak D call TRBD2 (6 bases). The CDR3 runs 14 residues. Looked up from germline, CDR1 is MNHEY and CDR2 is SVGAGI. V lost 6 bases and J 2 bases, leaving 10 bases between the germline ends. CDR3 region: CASRGRHNTGELFF. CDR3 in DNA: TGTGCCAGCAGGGGGAGGCACAACACCGGGGAGCTGTTTTTT.

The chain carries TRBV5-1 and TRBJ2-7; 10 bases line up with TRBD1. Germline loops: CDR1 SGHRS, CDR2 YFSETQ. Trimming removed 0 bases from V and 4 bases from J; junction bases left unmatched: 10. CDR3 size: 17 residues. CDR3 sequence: CASSLDWGGQGSYEQYF. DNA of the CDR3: TGCGCCAGCAGCTTGGATTGGGGGGGACAGGGGTCTTACGAGCAGTACTTC.

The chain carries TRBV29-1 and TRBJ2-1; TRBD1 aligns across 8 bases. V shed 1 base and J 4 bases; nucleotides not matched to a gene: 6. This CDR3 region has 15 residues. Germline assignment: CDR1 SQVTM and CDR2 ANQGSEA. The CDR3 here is CSVEVQGQEYNEQFF. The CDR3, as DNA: TGCAGCGTTGAAGTTCAGGGACAGGAATACAATGAGCAGTTCTTC.

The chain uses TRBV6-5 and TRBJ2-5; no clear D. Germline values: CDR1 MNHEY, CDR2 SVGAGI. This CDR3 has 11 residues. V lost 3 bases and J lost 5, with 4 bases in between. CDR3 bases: TGTGCCAGCAGTTATATGGAGACCCAGTACTTC. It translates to CASSYMETQYF.

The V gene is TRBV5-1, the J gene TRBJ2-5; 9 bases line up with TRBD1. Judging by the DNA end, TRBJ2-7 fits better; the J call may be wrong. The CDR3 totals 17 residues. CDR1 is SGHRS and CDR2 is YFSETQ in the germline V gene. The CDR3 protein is CASSSNPGQGGGYEQYF. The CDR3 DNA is TGCGCCAGCAGCAGTAATCCGGGACAGGGAGGTGGCTACGAGCAGTACTTC.

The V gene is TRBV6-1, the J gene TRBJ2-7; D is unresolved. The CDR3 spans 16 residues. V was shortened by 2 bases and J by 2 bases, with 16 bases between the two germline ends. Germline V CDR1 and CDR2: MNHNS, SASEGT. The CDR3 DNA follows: TGTGCCAGCAGTGAATACCGTGGGCCTCAGACCTACGAGCAGTACTTC. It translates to CASSEYRGPQTYEQYF.

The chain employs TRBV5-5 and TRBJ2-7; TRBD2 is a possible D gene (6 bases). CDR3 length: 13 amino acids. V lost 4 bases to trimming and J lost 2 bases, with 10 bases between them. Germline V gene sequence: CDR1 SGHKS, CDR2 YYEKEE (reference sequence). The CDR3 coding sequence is TGTGCCAGCAGCGAGGGACTTGCCTACGAGCAGTACTTC. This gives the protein CASSEGLAYEQYF.

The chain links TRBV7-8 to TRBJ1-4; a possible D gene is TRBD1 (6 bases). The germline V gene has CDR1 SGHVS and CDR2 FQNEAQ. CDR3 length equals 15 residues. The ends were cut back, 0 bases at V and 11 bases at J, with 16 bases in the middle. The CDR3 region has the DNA TGTGCCAGCAGCTTAGCGAGGGACACTGTGCAGAAACTGTTTTTT. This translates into CASSLARDTVQKLFF. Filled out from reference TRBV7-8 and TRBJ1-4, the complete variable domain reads GAGVSQSPRYKVAKRGQDVALRCDPISGHVSLFWYQQALGQGPEFLTYFQNEAQLDKSGLPSDRFFAERPEGSVSTLKIQRTQQEDSAVYLCASSLARDTVQKLFFGSGTQLSVL.

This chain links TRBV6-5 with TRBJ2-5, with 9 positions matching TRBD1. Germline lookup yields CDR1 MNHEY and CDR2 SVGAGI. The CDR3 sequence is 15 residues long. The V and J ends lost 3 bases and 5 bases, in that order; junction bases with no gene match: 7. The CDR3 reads CASSYFTGGKETQYF. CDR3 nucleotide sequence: TGTGCCAGCAGTTATTTCACAGGGGGCAAGGAGACCCAGTACTTC.

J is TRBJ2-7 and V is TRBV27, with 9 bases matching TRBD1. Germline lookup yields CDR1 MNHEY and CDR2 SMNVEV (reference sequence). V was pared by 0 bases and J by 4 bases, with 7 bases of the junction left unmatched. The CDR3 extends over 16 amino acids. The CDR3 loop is CASSLSRGDREYEQYF. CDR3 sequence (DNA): TGTGCCAGCAGTTTATCGAGGGGGGACAGGGAGTACGAGCAGTACTTC.

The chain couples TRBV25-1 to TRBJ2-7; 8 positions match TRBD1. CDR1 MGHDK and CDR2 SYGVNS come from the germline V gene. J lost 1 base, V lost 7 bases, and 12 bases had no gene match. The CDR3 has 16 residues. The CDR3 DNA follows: TGTGCCAGCACCGGGACAGGTATTCCCCAGTCCTACGAGCAGTACTTC. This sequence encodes CASTGTGIPQSYEQYF.

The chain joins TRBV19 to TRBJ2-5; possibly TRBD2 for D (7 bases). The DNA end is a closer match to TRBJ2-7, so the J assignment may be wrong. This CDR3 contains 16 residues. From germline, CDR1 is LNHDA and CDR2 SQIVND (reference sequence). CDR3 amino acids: CASSPSPGGLPYEQYF. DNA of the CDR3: TGTGCCAGTAGTCCCTCCCCCGGGGGGCTTCCCTACGAGCAGTACTTC.

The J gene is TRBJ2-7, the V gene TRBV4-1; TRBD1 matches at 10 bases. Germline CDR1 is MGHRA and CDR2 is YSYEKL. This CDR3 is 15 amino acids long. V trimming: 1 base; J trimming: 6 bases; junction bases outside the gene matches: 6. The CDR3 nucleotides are TGCGCCAGCAGCCAAGGCAGACAGGGGGCAGGCGAGCAGTACTTC. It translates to CASSQGRQGAGEQYF.

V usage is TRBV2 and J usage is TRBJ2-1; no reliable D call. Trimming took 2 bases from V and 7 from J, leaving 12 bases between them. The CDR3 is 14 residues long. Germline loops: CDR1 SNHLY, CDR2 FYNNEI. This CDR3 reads CASSESLVVNEQFF. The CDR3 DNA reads TGTGCCAGCAGTGAAAGCCTAGTTGTAAATGAGCAGTTCTTC.

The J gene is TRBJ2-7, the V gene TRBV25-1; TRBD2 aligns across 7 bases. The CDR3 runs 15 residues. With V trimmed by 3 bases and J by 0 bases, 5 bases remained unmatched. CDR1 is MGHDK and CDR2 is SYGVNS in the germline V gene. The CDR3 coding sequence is TGTGCCAGCAGTGACCTACGGGAGGTCTCCTACGAGCAGTACTTC. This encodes CASSDLREVSYEQYF.